A selection of T cell receptor beta chains follows, all from one sample in a study of OX40 agonist ivuxolimab in advanced cancers. The protocol was immunoSEQ multiplex PCR, while the TCRdb copy is restricted to in-frame clones and leaves out a portion. Counted here are around 62,000 clones, over 75% occurring once; the ten biggest clones make up about 5.5%. Sequencing used CD4+ or CD8+ T cells sorted from blood, obtained in a trial of the OX40 agonist ivuxolimab. The source of these receptors is an adult with an advanced solid tumor such as melanoma, head and neck, liver or kidney cancer. Both conserved end residues are trimmed from each CDR3. Part of the rows lack a size; the others show once, few, many or a class for expanded clones.

v_gene: TRBV19
abundance: NA
j_gene: TRBJ2-1
CDR3aa: ASSSSYSGGAYEQF

v_gene: TRBV5-1
abundance: NA
j_gene: TRBJ2-3
CDR3aa: ASSLDSGGRTDTQY

v_gene: TRBV30
abundance: NA
j_gene: TRBJ1-4
CDR3aa: AWSVASEKLF

v_gene: TRBV25-1
abundance: NA
j_gene: TRBJ2-7
CDR3aa: ASSEYNEQY

v_gene: TRBV11-2
abundance: NA
j_gene: TRBJ2-1
CDR3aa: ASSLDRGAKYNEQF

v_gene: TRBV7-9
abundance: NA
j_gene: TRBJ1-1
CDR3aa: ASSPRPTGRNTEAF

v_gene: TRBV2
abundance: once
j_gene: TRBJ1-4
CDR3aa: ASSVQGARATNEKLF

v_gene: TRBV15
abundance: NA
j_gene: TRBJ1-1
CDR3aa: ATSTGGVGTEAF

v_gene: TRBV14
abundance: NA
j_gene: TRBJ2-7
CDR3aa: ASRARGAGDEQY

v_gene: TRBV7-2
abundance: once
j_gene: TRBJ1-2
CDR3aa: ASSLDSPNPNYGYT

v_gene: TRBV2
abundance: NA
j_gene: TRBJ2-1
CDR3aa: ASSESRDRGNNEQF

v_gene: TRBV6-4
abundance: NA
j_gene: TRBJ2-2
CDR3aa: ATRRSGQGPGELF

v_gene: TRBV29-1
abundance: NA
j_gene: TRBJ1-4
CDR3aa: SVVVRGRDEKLF

v_gene: TRBV4-2
abundance: NA
j_gene: TRBJ1-2
CDR3aa: ASSHGTENYGYT

v_gene: TRBV6-5
abundance: NA
j_gene: TRBJ2-5
CDR3aa: ASSYVGGAQETQY

v_gene: TRBV28
abundance: NA
j_gene: TRBJ2-4
CDR3aa: ASAFDKNIQY

v_gene: TRBV25-1
abundance: NA
j_gene: TRBJ1-2
CDR3aa: ASSGPGHLYGYT

v_gene: TRBV4-2
abundance: NA
j_gene: TRBJ1-2
CDR3aa: ASSQEGDRPLRGYT

v_gene: TRBV10-1
abundance: NA
j_gene: TRBJ1-1
CDR3aa: ASSEIQRGQTEAF

v_gene: TRBV10-1
abundance: NA
j_gene: TRBJ2-1
CDR3aa: ASRGLAGPQGEQF

v_gene: TRBV28
abundance: once
j_gene: TRBJ2-3
CDR3aa: ASRKTGADTQY

v_gene: TRBV19
abundance: NA
j_gene: TRBJ2-3
CDR3aa: ASSRWDTQY

v_gene: TRBV6-5
abundance: NA
j_gene: TRBJ1-2
CDR3aa: ASSYLPARGYT

v_gene: TRBV6-6
abundance: NA
j_gene: TRBJ1-3
CDR3aa: ASSSRRGFSGNTIY

v_gene: TRBV5-5
abundance: once
j_gene: TRBJ2-1
CDR3aa: ASSFGVEQF

v_gene: TRBV6-4
abundance: NA
j_gene: TRBJ1-6
CDR3aa: ASSHRDGSPLH

v_gene: TRBV7-9
abundance: NA
j_gene: TRBJ2-1
CDR3aa: ASSLSGGSRTTQF

v_gene: TRBV6-5
abundance: NA
j_gene: TRBJ1-5
CDR3aa: ASSLWGAHQPQH

v_gene: TRBV19
abundance: NA
j_gene: TRBJ2-2
CDR3aa: ASSIALGLATGELF

v_gene: TRBV29-1
abundance: NA
j_gene: TRBJ1-2
CDR3aa: SVDQGASDYGYT

v_gene: TRBV9
abundance: once
j_gene: TRBJ2-3
CDR3aa: ASSVGRPGTDTQY

v_gene: TRBV27
abundance: once
j_gene: TRBJ2-2
CDR3aa: ASMQMANTGELF

v_gene: TRBV7-2
abundance: few
j_gene: TRBJ2-1
CDR3aa: ASSLRTSGGQTYNEQF

v_gene: TRBV9
abundance: NA
j_gene: TRBJ2-1
CDR3aa: ASSVGGTSYNEQF

v_gene: TRBV19
abundance: medium-sized
j_gene: TRBJ1-2
CDR3aa: ASSSGGGLYGYT

v_gene: TRBV14
abundance: few
j_gene: TRBJ1-2
CDR3aa: ASSKQGSGYRGYT

v_gene: TRBV5-4
abundance: NA
j_gene: TRBJ1-6
CDR3aa: ASRIVGEHSPLH

v_gene: TRBV7-2
abundance: few
j_gene: TRBJ2-5
CDR3aa: ASSFWTLQETQY

v_gene: TRBV5-4
abundance: NA
j_gene: TRBJ2-4
CDR3aa: ASSEASYAAKNIQY

v_gene: TRBV5-6
abundance: NA
j_gene: TRBJ1-1
CDR3aa: ASSLGGPDTEAF

v_gene: TRBV2
abundance: medium-sized
j_gene: TRBJ1-5
CDR3aa: ASSLTGGVNQPQH

v_gene: TRBV5-6
abundance: NA
j_gene: TRBJ2-1
CDR3aa: ASSLQGVKNNEQF

v_gene: TRBV19
abundance: NA
j_gene: TRBJ1-6
CDR3aa: ASSHPGSYNSPLH

v_gene: TRBV12-5
abundance: NA
j_gene: TRBJ1-2
CDR3aa: ASGLVQNRPVGGYT

v_gene: TRBV6-5
abundance: few
j_gene: TRBJ2-5
CDR3aa: ASSRLGQRQETQY

v_gene: TRBV4-3
abundance: NA
j_gene: TRBJ2-5
CDR3aa: ASSQDRGPQETQY

v_gene: TRBV6-6
abundance: NA
j_gene: TRBJ1-1
CDR3aa: ASSYPGADLNTEAF

v_gene: TRBV5-1
abundance: NA
j_gene: TRBJ2-2
CDR3aa: ASRLNAGELF

v_gene: TRBV5-4
abundance: NA
j_gene: TRBJ2-2
CDR3aa: ASSSGLAGGPGTGELF

v_gene: TRBV28
abundance: few
j_gene: TRBJ2-1
CDR3aa: ASSLPSGHNEQF

v_gene: TRBV7-2
abundance: NA
j_gene: TRBJ2-1
CDR3aa: ASSLGQIPYNEQF

v_gene: TRBV10-3
abundance: few
j_gene: TRBJ1-5
CDR3aa: AISESKPQH